The present T cell receptor beta chain was sequenced within a study of cytotoxic CD8 clonotypes in ibrutinib-treated CLL. Study-wide context: An average of around 250,000 productive templates and tens of thousands of productive rearrangements was obtained per sample.

Germline V gene sequence: CDR1 SGHTA, CDR2 FQGNSA. The CDR3 is 13 amino acids. V shed 4 bases, J shed 8 bases, and the junction held 6 bases outside the gene matches. Generated by immunoSEQ multiplex PCR, the TCRdb table keeps only in-frame clones and is missing some. Here the sample spans about 130,000 clones, roughly 85% being singletons. This TCR came from a human donor with chronic lymphocytic leukemia. Source: PBMCs, taken after 24 months of ibrutinib treatment. J is TRBJ1-2 and V is TRBV7-2; 8 bases line up with TRBD1. The CDR3 loop is CASSSRTGSGYTF. CDR3 nucleotides: TGTGCCAGCAGCTCAAGGACAGGGAGCGGCTACACCTTC. Using reference TRBV7-2 and TRBJ1-2 for the parts outside the CDR3, the full variable domain is GAGVSQSPSNKVTEKGKDVELRCDPISGHTALYWYRQSLGQGLEFLIYFQGNSAPDKSGLPSDRFSAERTGGSVSTLTIQRTQQEDSAVYLCASSSRTGSGYTFGSGTRLTVV.